This T cell receptor beta chain was documented in a study of cytomegalovirus exposure and HLA in healthy donors. The PCR used 60 Vbeta and 13 Jbeta primers. Libraries were prepared by immunoSEQ multiplex PCR; TCRdb keeps only in-frame clonotypes and omits some of them. In the table there are about 150,000 clones, 76% of which are singletons. The TCR was taken from a male donor in good health and CMV-seronegative. Sequencing was performed on PBMCs.

This chain's CDR3 is CASSLTVAERYSYEQYF. For the CDR3, the DNA is TGCGCCAGCAGCCTAACCGTGGCAGAGCGCTACTCCTACGAGCAGTACTTC. J is TRBJ2-7 and V is TRBV5-1; D remains ambiguous. Per the germline V gene, CDR1 is SGHRS and CDR2 is YFSETQ. CDR3 size: 17 residues. V lost 4 bases and J 0 bases, leaving 20 bases between the germline ends.